This T cell receptor beta chain was captured by sequencing in a study of OX40 agonist ivuxolimab in advanced cancers. Study background: At 0.01 to 10 mg/kg, ivuxolimab was administered intravenously to patients every 2 weeks. Broader study findings: The mean number of expanded clones was higher in CD8+ T cells than in CD4+. The 0.1-3.0 mg/kg partial responders had among the lowest clonal expansion. CD4+ and CD8+ blood T cells expanded clonally by week 6 at 0.1 to 3.0 mg/kg.

With regard to this clone: Its specificity is not known.

Produced via immunoSEQ multiplex PCR; TCRdb's table is partial and in-frame only. This table has over 60,000 clones, about 82% appearing once. This CDR3 is built from 15 residues. Trimming cost V 0 bases and J 4 bases, with 12 bases left between them. This chain uses TRBV23-1 with TRBJ2-5; tentative D call: TRBD2 (6 bases). TRBV23-1 carries the ORF label, with uncertain function. The clonotype comes from an adult with an advanced solid tumor such as melanoma, head and neck, liver or kidney cancer. Source: CD4+ or CD8+ T cells sorted from blood, taken in a trial of the OX40 agonist ivuxolimab. Written as DNA, the CDR3 is TGCGCCAGCAGTCAATCGCGGAGGGGTCGAGAGACCCAGTACTTC. Encoded protein: CASSQSRRGRETQYF.